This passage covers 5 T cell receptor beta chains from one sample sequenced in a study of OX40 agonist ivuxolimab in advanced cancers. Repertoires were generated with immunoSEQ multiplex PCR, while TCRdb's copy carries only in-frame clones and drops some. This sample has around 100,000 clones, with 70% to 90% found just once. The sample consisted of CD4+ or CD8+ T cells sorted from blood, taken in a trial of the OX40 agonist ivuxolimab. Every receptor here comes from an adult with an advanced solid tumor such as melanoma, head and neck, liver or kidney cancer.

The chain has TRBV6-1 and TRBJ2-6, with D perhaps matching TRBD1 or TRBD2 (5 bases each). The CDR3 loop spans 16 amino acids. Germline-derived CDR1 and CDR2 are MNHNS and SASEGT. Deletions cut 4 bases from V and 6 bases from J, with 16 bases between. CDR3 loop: CASSGRGGTAANVLTF. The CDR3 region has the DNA TGTGCCAGCAGTGGTCGGGGCGGAACAGCGGCCAACGTCCTGACTTTC.

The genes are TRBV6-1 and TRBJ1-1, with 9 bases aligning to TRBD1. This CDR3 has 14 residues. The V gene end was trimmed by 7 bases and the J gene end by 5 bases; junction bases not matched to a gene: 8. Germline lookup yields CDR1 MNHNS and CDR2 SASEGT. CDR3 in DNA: TGTGCCAGCAAAAACAGGGGGCTGTGGACTGAAGCTTTCTTT. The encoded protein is CASKNRGLWTEAFF.

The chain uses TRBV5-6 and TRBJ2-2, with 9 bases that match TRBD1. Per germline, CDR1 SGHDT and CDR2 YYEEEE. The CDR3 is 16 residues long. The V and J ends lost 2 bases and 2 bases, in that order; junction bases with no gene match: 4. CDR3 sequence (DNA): TGTGCCAGCAGCTTTGCGGACAGGGGTAACACCGGGGAGCTGTTTTTT. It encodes CASSFADRGNTGELFF. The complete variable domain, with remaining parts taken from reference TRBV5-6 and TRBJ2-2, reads DAGVTQSPTHLIKTRGQQVTLRCSPKSGHDTVSWYQQALGQGPQFIFQYYEEEERQRGNFPDRFSGHQFPNYSSELNVNALLLGDSALYLCASSFADRGNTGELFFGEGSRLTVL.

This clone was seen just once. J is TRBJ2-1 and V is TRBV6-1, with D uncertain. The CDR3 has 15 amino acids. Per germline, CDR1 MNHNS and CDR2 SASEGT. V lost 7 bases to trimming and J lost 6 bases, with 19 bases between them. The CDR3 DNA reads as TGTGCCAGCACACCAGTCCGACCCGAGTTCAATGAGCAGTTCTTC. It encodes CASTPVRPEFNEQFF.

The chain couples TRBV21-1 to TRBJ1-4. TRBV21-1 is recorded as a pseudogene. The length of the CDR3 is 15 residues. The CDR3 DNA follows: TGTGCCAGCAGCAAAGATCCTAGGGTCGGAGAAAAACTGTTTTTT. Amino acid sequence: CASSKDPRVGEKLFF.